The rows below give T cell receptor beta chains drawn from one sample of a study of identical twins. TCRdb re-derived calls from the 5' RACE reads in MiXCR, one entry per CDR3 protein. The sample lists under 450,000 distinct CDR3 sequences, roughly 18% occurring once. Sequences were obtained from naive T cells sorted from blood. These receptors were obtained from a man aged 45-60 years in good health. Both conserved end residues are part of each CDR3. The D gene is left open where the match is weak. Some rows have no size entry. The others give once, few or many, or a class for an expanded clone.

clone_size,j_call,d_call,v_call,cdr3_aa,cdr3_nt
many,TRBJ2-3,NA,TRBV12-3/TRBV12-4,CASSYGRSTDTQYF,TGTGCCAGCAGTTATGGACGGAGCACAGATACGCAGTATTTT
few,TRBJ2-7,NA,TRBV10-3,CAISGLEGDYEQYF,TGTGCCATCAGTGGCTTGGAAGGAGACTACGAGCAGTACTTC
NA,TRBJ1-2,NA,TRBV6-6,CASSSDLGYGYTF,TGTGCCAGCAGTTCCGATTTAGGCTATGGCTACACCTTC
NA,TRBJ2-1,TRBD1,TRBV27,CASSLYGTGARNEQFF,TGTGCCAGCAGTTTATATGGGACAGGGGCAAGGAATGAGCAGTTCTTC
NA,TRBJ1-6,NA,TRBV4-3,CASSQDLPRDSPLHF,TGCGCCAGCAGCCAAGATCTGCCTAGGGACTCACCCCTCCACTTT
NA,TRBJ2-3,TRBD2,TRBV12-3/TRBV12-4,CASSQRSSGRADTQYF,TGTGCCAGCAGTCAAAGGAGTAGCGGGAGGGCAGATACGCAGTATTTT
few,TRBJ1-5,TRBD1,TRBV20-1,CSAYPRDRGLGPQHF,TGCAGTGCTTACCCCCGGGACAGGGGGCTGGGGCCCCAGCATTTT
NA,TRBJ1-1,NA,TRBV12-2,CASRLALNRRDRGRGDTEAFF,TGTGCAAGTCGCTTAGCGCTTAATCGTCGGGACAGGGGGCGCGGGGACACTGAAGCTTTCTTT
many,TRBJ2-7,TRBD1,TRBV11-2,CASSVGTAYEQYF,TGTGCCAGCAGCGTAGGGACAGCCTACGAGCAGTACTTC
many,TRBJ2-2,NA,TRBV7-9,CASSLEAGTNTGELFF,TGTGCCAGCAGCTTAGAGGCGGGAACGAACACCGGGGAGCTGTTTTTT
NA,TRBJ2-1,NA,TRBV4-3,CASSPGPNYNEQFF,TGCGCCAGCAGCCCAGGGCCTAATTACAATGAGCAGTTCTTC
NA,TRBJ1-3,NA,TRBV7-2,CASSLDTALSGNTIYF,TGTGCCAGCAGCTTAGATACAGCTCTCTCTGGAAACACCATATATTTT
many,TRBJ2-4,NA,TRBV4-3,CASSQDQGKNIQYF,TGCGCCAGCAGCCAAGATCAGGGAAAAAACATTCAGTACTTC
once,TRBJ2-3,NA,TRBV7-9,CASSTGAWADTQYF,TGTGCCAGCAGTACGGGAGCATGGGCAGATACGCAGTATTTT
NA,TRBJ2-7,TRBD1,TRBV2,CASSLGQVPREQYF,TGTGCCAGCAGTTTGGGACAGGTCCCCCGCGAGCAGTACTTC
NA,TRBJ2-7,TRBD2,TRBV11-1,CASSRTGTSVSYEQYF,TGTGCCAGCAGCCGGACTGGGACTAGCGTCTCCTACGAGCAGTACTTC
many,TRBJ2-7,NA,TRBV30,CAWSDRQAYEQYF,TGTGCCTGGAGTGATCGACAGGCCTACGAGCAGTACTTC
NA,TRBJ1-1,NA,TRBV6-1,CASSRWVSGRGEAFF,TGTGCCAGCTCACGGTGGGTCTCAGGGAGAGGTGAAGCTTTCTTT
NA,TRBJ2-1,TRBD1,TRBV6-5,CASSFRDRGRYEQFF,TGTGCCAGCAGTTTCCGGGACAGGGGTCGCTATGAGCAGTTCTTC
few,TRBJ2-2,TRBD2,TRBV20-1,CSARAAGVDTGELFF,TGCAGTGCTAGAGCGGCGGGGGTCGACACCGGGGAGCTGTTTTTT
many,TRBJ2-1,TRBD2,TRBV12-3/TRBV12-4,CASSSPGLAGLEQFF,TGTGCCAGCAGTTCACCGGGACTAGCGGGACTTGAGCAGTTCTTC
once,TRBJ2-4,NA,TRBV20-1,CSAQTATGAKNIQYF,TGCAGTGCTCAAACTGCGACTGGAGCCAAAAACATTCAGTACTTC
NA,TRBJ2-1,TRBD2,TRBV15,CATSRTTSGNNEQFF,TGTGCCACCAGCAGGACAACTAGCGGTAACAATGAGCAGTTCTTC
NA,TRBJ2-3,NA,TRBV25-1,CASSQGGSDTQYF,TGTGCCAGCAGTCAGGGGGGCTCAGATACGCAGTATTTT
many,TRBJ2-7,TRBD1,TRBV11-1,CASTLTGGSYEQYF,TGTGCCAGCACCCTGACAGGGGGCTCCTACGAGCAGTACTTC
NA,TRBJ1-1,TRBD1,TRBV25-1,CASRTGSKTEAFF,TGTGCCAGCAGGACAGGGTCTAAGACTGAAGCTTTCTTT
NA,TRBJ2-3,TRBD2,TRBV18,CASSKGTSGARDTQYF,TGTGCCAGCTCGAAAGGGACTAGCGGGGCCAGAGATACGCAGTATTTT
NA,TRBJ2-7,NA,TRBV11-2,CASSLGPGLGSYEQYF,TGTGCCAGCAGCTTAGGGCCAGGGCTCGGCAGCTACGAGCAGTACTTC
NA,TRBJ2-7,TRBD1,TRBV4-3,CASSQDPGTGPVREQYF,TGCGCCAGCAGCCAAGATCCGGGGACAGGGCCCGTGCGCGAGCAGTACTTC
few,TRBJ2-1,NA,TRBV7-8,CASSLEVALPYNEQFF,TGTGCCAGCAGCTTAGAGGTAGCGCTACCCTACAATGAGCAGTTCTTC
NA,TRBJ2-2,NA,TRBV4-1,CASSPGASQGARGELFF,TGCGCCAGCAGCCCCGGAGCGAGTCAAGGGGCTCGCGGGGAGCTGTTTTTT
many,TRBJ2-7,TRBD2,TRBV10-3,CAISVASGGAREQYF,TGTGCCATCAGTGTGGCTAGCGGGGGGGCGAGGGAGCAGTACTTC
many,TRBJ1-1,TRBD1,TRBV5-1,CANAGTGLDTEAFF,TGCGCCAACGCCGGGACAGGTTTGGATACTGAAGCTTTCTTT
many,TRBJ2-7,TRBD1,TRBV5-1,CASSPVPQDRVNEQYF,TGCGCCAGCAGCCCAGTTCCTCAGGACAGGGTGAACGAGCAGTACTTC
many,TRBJ2-2,NA,TRBV6-1,CASSVISGTWNTGELFF,TGTGCCAGCAGTGTCATCTCCGGGACATGGAACACCGGGGAGCTGTTTTTT
NA,TRBJ2-7,TRBD1,TRBV18,CASSPPFGTDTPYEQYF,TGTGCCAGCTCACCACCTTTCGGGACAGATACCCCCTACGAGCAGTACTTC
NA,TRBJ2-7,NA,TRBV9,CASSVGQGQYEQYF,TGTGCCAGCAGCGTTGGTCAGGGACAATACGAGCAGTACTTC
NA,TRBJ2-7,TRBD1,TRBV20-1,CSAKRQGAAYEQYF,TGCAGTGCTAAAAGACAGGGGGCGGCCTACGAGCAGTACTTC
many,TRBJ2-3,TRBD2,TRBV20-1,CSARGTSGRTDTQYF,TGCAGTGCTAGAGGGACTAGCGGGCGCACAGATACGCAGTATTTT
NA,TRBJ2-6,NA,TRBV7-2,CASSLGAGVGANVLTF,TGTGCCAGCAGCTTAGGAGCAGGGGTTGGGGCCAACGTCCTGACTTTC
NA,TRBJ2-3,TRBD2,TRBV7-8,CASSLGLAGDRNTDTQYF,TGTGCCAGCAGCTTAGGGCTAGCGGGGGATAGAAACACAGATACGCAGTATTTT
NA,TRBJ2-6,NA,TRBV12-3/TRBV12-4,CASGSANVLTF,TGTGCCAGCGGTTCGGCCAACGTCCTGACTTTC